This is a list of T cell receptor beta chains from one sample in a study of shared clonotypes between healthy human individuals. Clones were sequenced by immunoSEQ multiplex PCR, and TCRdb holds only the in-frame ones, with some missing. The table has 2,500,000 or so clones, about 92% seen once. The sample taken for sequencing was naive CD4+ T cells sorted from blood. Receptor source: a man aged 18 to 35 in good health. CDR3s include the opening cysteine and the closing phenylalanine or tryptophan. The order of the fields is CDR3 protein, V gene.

CDR3: CASSLGLAGIDTQYF
V: TRBV6-4

CDR3: CSVERAGGTQYF
V: TRBV29-1

CDR3: CASSSQTSGYPGELFF
V: TRBV7-7

CDR3: CASSLDRVYNEQFF
V: TRBV27

CDR3: CASSLPTGLSGYTF
V: TRBV5-1

CDR3: CASSYKTGVVGELFF
V: TRBV6-5

CDR3: CASGGSYEQYF
V: TRBV28

CDR3: CASSPPSVGYGYTF
V: TRBV18

CDR3: CASSSPGGAGELFF
V: TRBV28

CDR3: CSVALAVNTGELFF
V: TRBV29-1

CDR3: CASSLSRDSPLHF
V: TRBV7-2

CDR3: CASSYSAGDTQYF
V: TRBV6-5

CDR3: CSVEWGSYEQYF
V: TRBV29-1

CDR3: CASSFPGAGYTF
V: TRBV5-4

CDR3: CASSQLQGARQPQHF
V: TRBV23-1

CDR3: CASSSRQNTEAFF
V: TRBV7-2

CDR3: CASSLIGRGTDTQYF
V: TRBV11-2

CDR3: CASSPLGTDTQYF
V: TRBV18

CDR3: CASSLDGGSLYEQYF
V: TRBV11-3

CDR3: CAISTGAGGSGNTIYF
V: TRBV10-3

CDR3: CASSLGLAGGNEQFF
V: TRBV7-7

CDR3: CASGLGLTRTGRHNRYNQPQHF
V: TRBV12-5

CDR3: CASREGSAGNTIYF
V: TRBV2

CDR3: CAWSARQGDNEKLFF
V: TRBV30

CDR3: CSVDRQETQYF
V: TRBV20-1

CDR3: CSVLQGENTEAFF
V: TRBV29-1

CDR3: CASSSYGQISGNEQFF
V: TRBV7-2

CDR3: CASSLAMGSDF
V: TRBV7-9

CDR3: CASSLTTSGSYEQYF
V: TRBV11-2